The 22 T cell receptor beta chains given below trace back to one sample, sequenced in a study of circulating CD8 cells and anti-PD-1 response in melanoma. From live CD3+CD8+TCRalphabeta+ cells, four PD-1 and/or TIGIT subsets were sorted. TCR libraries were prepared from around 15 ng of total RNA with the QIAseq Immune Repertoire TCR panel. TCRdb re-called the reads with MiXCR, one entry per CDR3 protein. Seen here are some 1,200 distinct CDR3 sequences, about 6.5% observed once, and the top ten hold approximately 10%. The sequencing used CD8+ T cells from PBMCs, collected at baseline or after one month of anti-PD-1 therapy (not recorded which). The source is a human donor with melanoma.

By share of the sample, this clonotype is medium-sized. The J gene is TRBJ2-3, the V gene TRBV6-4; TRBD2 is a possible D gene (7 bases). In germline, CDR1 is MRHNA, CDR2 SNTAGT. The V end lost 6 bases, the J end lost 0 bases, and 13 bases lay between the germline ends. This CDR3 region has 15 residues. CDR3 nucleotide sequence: TGTGCCAGCAGCGAGAGGGGGGGGAGCACAGATACGCAGTATTTT. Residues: CASSERGGSTDTQYF.

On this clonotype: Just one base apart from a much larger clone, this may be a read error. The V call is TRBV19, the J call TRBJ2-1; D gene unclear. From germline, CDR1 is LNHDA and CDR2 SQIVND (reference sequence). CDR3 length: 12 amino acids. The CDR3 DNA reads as TGTGCCAGTAGCTTAACTTACAATGAGCGGTTCTTC. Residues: CASSLTYNERFF.

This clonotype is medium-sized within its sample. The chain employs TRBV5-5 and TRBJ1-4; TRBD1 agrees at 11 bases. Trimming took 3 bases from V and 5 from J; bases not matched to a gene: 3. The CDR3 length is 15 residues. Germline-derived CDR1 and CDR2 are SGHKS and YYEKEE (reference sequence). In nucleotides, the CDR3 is TGTGCCAGCAGCTGGACAGGGGGCATAAATGAAAAACTGTTTTTT. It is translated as CASSWTGGINEKLFF.

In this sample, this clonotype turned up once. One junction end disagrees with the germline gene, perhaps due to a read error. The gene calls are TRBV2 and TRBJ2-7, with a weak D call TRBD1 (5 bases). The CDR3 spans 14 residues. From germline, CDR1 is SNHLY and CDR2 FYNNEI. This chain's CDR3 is CASSDPGNFYERYF. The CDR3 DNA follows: TGTGCCAGCAGTGACCCAGGGAACTTCTACGAGCGGTACTTC.

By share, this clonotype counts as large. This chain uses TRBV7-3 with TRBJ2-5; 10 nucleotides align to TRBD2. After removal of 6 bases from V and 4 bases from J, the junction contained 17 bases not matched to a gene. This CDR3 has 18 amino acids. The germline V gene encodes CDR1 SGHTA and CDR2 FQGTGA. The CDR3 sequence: CASRSHDASPSGGETQYF. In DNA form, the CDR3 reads TGTGCCAGCAGATCCCACGACGCTTCCCCTAGCGGGGGAGAGACCCAGTACTTC.

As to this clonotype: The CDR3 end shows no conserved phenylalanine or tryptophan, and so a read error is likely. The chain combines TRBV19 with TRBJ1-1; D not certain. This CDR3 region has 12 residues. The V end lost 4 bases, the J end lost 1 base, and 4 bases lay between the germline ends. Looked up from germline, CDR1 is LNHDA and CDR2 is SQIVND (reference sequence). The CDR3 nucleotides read TGTGCCAGTAGTACCCAGAACACTGAAGCTTTCTGT. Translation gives CASSTQNTEAFC.

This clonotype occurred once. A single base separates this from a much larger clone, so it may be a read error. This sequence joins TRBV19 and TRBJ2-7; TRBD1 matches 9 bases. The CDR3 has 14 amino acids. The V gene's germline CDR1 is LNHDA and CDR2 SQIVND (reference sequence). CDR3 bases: TGTGCCAGCCAAATAACAGGGGGCATATACGGGCAGTACTTC. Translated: CASQITGGIYGQYF.

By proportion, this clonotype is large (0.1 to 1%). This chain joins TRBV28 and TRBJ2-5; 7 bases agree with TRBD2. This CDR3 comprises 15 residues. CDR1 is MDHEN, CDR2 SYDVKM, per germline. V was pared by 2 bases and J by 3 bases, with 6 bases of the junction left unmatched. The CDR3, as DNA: TGTGCCAGCAGTTTACTAGATACTAGCGAAGAGACCCAGTACTTC. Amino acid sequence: CASSLLDTSEETQYF.

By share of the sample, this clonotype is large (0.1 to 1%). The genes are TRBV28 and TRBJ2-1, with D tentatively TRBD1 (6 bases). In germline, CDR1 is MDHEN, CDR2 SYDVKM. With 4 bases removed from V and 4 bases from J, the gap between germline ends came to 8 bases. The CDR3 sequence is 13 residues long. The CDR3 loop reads CASSSGEYNEQFF. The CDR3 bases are TGTGCCAGCAGTTCAGGGGAATACAATGAGCAGTTCTTC.

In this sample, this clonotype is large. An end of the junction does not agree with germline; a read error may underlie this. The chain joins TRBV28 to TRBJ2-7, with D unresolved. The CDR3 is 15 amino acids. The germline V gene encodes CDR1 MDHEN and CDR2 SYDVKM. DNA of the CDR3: TGTGCCAGCAGTGAAGGGAAGGGTCTGCCCTACGCGCAGTACTTC. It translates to CASSEGKGLPYAQYF.

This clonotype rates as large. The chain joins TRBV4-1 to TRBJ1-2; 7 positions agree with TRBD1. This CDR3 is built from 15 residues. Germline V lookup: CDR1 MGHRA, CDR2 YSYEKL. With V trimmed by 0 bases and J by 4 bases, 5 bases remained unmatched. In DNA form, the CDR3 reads TGCGCCAGCAGCCAAGATCGAGGGGGCGGCTATGGCTACACCTTC. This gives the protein CASSQDRGGGYGYTF.

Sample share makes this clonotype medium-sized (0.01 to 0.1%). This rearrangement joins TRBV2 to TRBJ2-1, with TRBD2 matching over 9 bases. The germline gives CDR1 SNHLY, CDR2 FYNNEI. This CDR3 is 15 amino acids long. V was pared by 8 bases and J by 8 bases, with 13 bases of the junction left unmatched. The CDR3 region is CASGKRASGEDEQFF. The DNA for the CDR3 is TGTGCCAGCGGAAAGAGGGCTAGCGGGGAGGATGAGCAGTTCTTC.

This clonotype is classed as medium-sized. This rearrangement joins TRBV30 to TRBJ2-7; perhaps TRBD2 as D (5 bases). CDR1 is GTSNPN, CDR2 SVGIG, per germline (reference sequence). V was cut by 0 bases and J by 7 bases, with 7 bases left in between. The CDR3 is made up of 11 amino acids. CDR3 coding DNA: TGTGCCTGGAGTGTACAGCGGGAGCAGTACTTC. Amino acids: CAWSVQREQYF.

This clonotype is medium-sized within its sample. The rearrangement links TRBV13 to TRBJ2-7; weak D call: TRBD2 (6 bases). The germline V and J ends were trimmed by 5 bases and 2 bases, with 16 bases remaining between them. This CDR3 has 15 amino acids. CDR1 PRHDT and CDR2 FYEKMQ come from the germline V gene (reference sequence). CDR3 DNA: TGTGCCAGCAGCCCCGGGAGAAGGGGAACCTACGAGCAGTACTTC. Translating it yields CASSPGRRGTYEQYF.

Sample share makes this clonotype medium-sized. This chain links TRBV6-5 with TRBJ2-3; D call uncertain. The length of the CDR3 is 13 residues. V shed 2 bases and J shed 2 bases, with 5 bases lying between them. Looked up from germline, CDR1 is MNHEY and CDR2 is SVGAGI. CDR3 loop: CASSYQATDTQYF. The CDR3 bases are TGTGCCAGCAGTTACCAGGCCACAGATACGCAGTATTTT.

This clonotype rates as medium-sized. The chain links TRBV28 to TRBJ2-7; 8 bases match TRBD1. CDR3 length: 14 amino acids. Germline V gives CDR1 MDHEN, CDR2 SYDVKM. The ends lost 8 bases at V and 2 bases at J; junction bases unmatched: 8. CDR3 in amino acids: CASRAGTGTYEQYF. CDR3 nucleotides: TGTGCCAGCCGGGCCGGGACAGGAACCTACGAGCAGTACTTC.

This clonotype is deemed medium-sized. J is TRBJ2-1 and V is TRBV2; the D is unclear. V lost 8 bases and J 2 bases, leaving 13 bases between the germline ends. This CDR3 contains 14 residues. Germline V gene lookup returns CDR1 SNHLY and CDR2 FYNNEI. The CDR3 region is CASFPLVTYNEQFF. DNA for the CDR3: TGTGCCAGCTTTCCTTTGGTAACCTACAATGAGCAGTTCTTC.

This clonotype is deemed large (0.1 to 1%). CDR3 sequence: CASSLGYSYEQYF. In DNA form, the CDR3 reads TGTGCCAGCAGCCTAGGGTACTCCTACGAGCAGTACTTC. The rearrangement joins TRBV5-8 to TRBJ2-7; D is unresolved. Germline CDR1 and CDR2: SGHTS and YDEGEE. This CDR3 region has 13 residues. Trimming took 4 bases from V and 0 from J, leaving 8 bases between them. The variable domain in full, with the rest retrieved from reference TRBV5-8 and TRBJ2-7, is EAGVTQSPTHLIKTRGQQATLRCSPISGHTSVYWYQQALGLGLQFLLWYDEGEERNRGNFPPRFSGRQFPNYSSELNVNALELEDSALYLCASSLGYSYEQYFGPGTRLTVT.

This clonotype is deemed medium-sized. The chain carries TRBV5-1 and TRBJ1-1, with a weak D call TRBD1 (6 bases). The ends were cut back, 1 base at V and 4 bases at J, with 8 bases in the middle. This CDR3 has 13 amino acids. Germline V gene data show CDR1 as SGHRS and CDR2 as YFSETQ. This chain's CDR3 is CASSLLGATEAFF. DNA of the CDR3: TGCGCCAGCAGCTTGTTGGGGGCCACTGAAGCTTTCTTT.

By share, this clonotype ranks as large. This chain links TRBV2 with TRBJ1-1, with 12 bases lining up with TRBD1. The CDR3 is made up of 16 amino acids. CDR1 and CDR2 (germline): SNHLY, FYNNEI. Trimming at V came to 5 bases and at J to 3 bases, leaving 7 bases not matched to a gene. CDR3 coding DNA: TGTGCCAGCAGTTCCGGGACAGGGGGCCTAGACACTGAAGCTTTCTTT. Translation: CASSSGTGGLDTEAFF. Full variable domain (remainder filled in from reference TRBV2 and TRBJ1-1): EPEVTQTPSHQVTQMGQEVILRCVPISNHLYFYWYRQILGQKVEFLVSFYNNEISEKSEIFDDQFSVERPDGSNFTLKIRSTKLEDSAMYFCASSSGTGGLDTEAFFGQGTRLTVV.

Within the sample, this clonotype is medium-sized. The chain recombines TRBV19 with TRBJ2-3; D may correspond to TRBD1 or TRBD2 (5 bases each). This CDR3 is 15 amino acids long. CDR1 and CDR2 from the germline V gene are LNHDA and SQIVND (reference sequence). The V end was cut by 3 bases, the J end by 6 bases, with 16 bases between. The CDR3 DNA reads TGTGCCAGTAGTATGCTCGGGGCCGCTCGGGATACGCAGTATTTT. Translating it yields CASSMLGAARDTQYF. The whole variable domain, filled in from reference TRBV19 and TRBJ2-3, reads DGGITQSPKYLFRKEGQNVTLSCEQNLNHDAMYWYRQDPGQGLRLIYYSQIVNDFQKGDIAEGYSVSREKKESFPLTVTSAQKNPTAFYLCASSMLGAARDTQYFGPGTRLTVL.

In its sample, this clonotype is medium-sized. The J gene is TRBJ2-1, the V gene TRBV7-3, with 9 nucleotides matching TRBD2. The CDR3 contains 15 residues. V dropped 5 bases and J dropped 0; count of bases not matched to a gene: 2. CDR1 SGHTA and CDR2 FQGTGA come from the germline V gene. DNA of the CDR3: TGTGCCAGCAGCATTAGCGGGGGCTCCTACAATGAGCAGTTCTTC. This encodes CASSISGGSYNEQFF.